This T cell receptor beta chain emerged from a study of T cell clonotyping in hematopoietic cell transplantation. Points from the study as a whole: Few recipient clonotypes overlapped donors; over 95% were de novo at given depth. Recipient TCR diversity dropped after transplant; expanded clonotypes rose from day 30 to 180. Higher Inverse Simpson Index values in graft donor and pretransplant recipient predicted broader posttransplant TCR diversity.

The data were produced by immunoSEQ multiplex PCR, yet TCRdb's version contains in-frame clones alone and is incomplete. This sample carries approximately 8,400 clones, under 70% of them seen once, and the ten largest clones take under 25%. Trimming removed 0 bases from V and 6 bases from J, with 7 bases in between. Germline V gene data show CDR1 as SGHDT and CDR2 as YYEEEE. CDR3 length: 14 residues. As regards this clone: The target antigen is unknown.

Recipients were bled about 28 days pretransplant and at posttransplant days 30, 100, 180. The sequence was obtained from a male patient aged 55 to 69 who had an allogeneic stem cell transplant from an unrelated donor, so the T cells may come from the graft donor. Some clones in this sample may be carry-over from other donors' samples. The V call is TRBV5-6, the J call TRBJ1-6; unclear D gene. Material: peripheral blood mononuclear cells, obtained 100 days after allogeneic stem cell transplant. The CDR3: CASSLGTRNSPLHF. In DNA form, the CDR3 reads TGTGCCAGCAGCTTGGGCACGCGTAATTCACCCCTCCACTTT.